Each of the 20 T cell receptor beta chains below was sequenced from the same sample in a study of tumor-infiltrating lymphocytes in primary liver carcinoma. Total RNA (roughly 550 ng) served as template for TCR beta cDNA synthesis primed by a constant-region primer. Generation of the TCR beta libraries relied on three nested multiplex PCR rounds using slightly modified ARM-PCR. Rounds one and two of PCR, each of roughly 10 cycles, were primed with TRBV1-TRBV30 forward primers and a C-beta reverse primer. TCRdb analysed the multiplex PCR reads with MiXCR anew, one entry per CDR3 protein. The sample holds 100,000 to 150,000 distinct CDR3 sequences, 64% seen once. The study co-extracted DNA and RNA from 20-30 mg of unsorted bulk tissue. Material: liver tumor tissue from sampling region 3. Documented subset: tumor region T3, left-lateral pole. The receptors shown here come from a woman aged 60 to 75 with primary liver carcinoma and hepatitis B virus infection.

The CDR3 DNA reads as TGTGCCAGCAGCCCCGAATTGGGCACAGATACGCAGTATTTT. Its translation is CASSPELGTDTQYF. The rearrangement links TRBV11-2 to TRBJ2-3; D not resolved. V was shortened by 5 bases and J by 1 base, with 10 bases between the two germline ends. This CDR3 has 14 residues. Germline assignment: CDR1 SGHAT and CDR2 FQNNGV. Complete variable domain (other parts from reference TRBV11-2 and TRBJ2-3): EAGVAQSPRYKIIEKRQSVAFWCNPISGHATLYWYQQILGQGPKLLIQFQNNGVVDDSQLPKDRFSAERLKGVDSTLKIQPAKLEDSAVYLCASSPELGTDTQYFGPGTRLTVL.

A remark on this clonotype: A read error may account for a junction end that differs from germline. V gene TRBV11-2 combines with J gene TRBJ2-4, with no clear D. The CDR3 totals 14 residues. Germline values: CDR1 SGHAT, CDR2 FQNNGV. The CDR3 spells CASRISHLGNIQYF. CDR3 DNA: TGTGCCAGCAGGATATCCCACTTGGGGAACATTCAGTATTTC.

The chain links TRBV11-2 to TRBJ2-2, with D possibly being TRBD2 (7 bases). Germline V CDR1 and CDR2: SGHAT, FQNNGV. The CDR3 consists of 15 residues. V gave up 2 bases and J gave up 17 bases, with 24 bases separating them. The DNA for the CDR3 is TGTGCCAGCAGCTTAATTCCGGAGAACACCGGGGGGCTATTTTTT. This codes for CASSLIPENTGGLFF.

By sample share, this clonotype is medium-sized. This chain links TRBV14 with TRBJ2-2, with no clear D. The germline V gene encodes CDR1 SGHDN and CDR2 FVKESK. V gave up 2 bases and J gave up 0 bases, with 10 bases separating them. There are 16 residues in the CDR3. CDR3 bases: TGTGCCAGCAGCCAAAAACTCACAGCGAACACCGGGGAGCTGTTTTTT. Amino acids: CASSQKLTANTGELFF.

Only a few counts were recorded for this clonotype. A much larger clone lies a single base off, so this may be a read error. V gene TRBV14 combines with J gene TRBJ2-1; 11 bases are a match to TRBD2. The CDR3 contains 14 residues. Germline V lookup: CDR1 SGHDN, CDR2 FVKESK. CDR3 amino acids: CASSLSGRVNERFF. The DNA for the CDR3 is TGTGCCAGCAGCCTTAGCGGGAGGGTCAATGAGCGGTTCTTC.

As concerns this clonotype: This may be a read error, as it is one base from a much larger clone. The chain recombines TRBV5-6 with TRBJ2-3; D not certain. V lost 4 bases to trimming and J lost 2 bases, with 11 bases between them. The germline V gene has CDR1 SGHDT and CDR2 YYEEEE. The CDR3 runs 14 residues. The CDR3 sequence is CASSRDAITDTQYF. The CDR3 bases are TGTGCCAGCAGCCGTGACGCAATCACAGATACGCAGTATTTT. The full variable domain, rest sourced from reference TRBV5-6 and TRBJ2-3, is DAGVTQSPTHLIKTRGQQVTLRCSPKSGHDTVSWYQQALGQGPQFIFQYYEEEERQRGNFPDRFSGHQFPNYSSELNVNALLLGDSALYLCASSRDAITDTQYFGPGTRLTVL.

A remark on this clonotype: With a much larger clone just one base away, this may be a read error. The chain has TRBV10-2 and TRBJ2-1, with 9 bases that match TRBD2. The CDR3 has 15 residues. The germline V gene encodes CDR1 WSHSY and CDR2 SAAADI. The CDR3, as DNA: TGCGCCAGCAGTGAGGGGACTAGCAATTACAATGAGCGGTTCTTC. Amino acid sequence: CASSEGTSNYNERFF.

On this clonotype itself: The germline gene is not matched at one end of the junction; a read error may be the cause. The gene calls are TRBV5-1 and TRBJ1-5; TRBD1 is a possible D gene (5 bases). This CDR3 has 15 residues. Germline V CDR1 and CDR2: SGHRS, YFSETQ. For the CDR3, the DNA is TGTGCCAGCAGTCCGCAGGGTGGTGGCAATCAGCCCCAGCATTTT. Translated: CASSPQGGGNQPQHF.

This chain links TRBV11-2 with TRBJ2-7; TRBD2 matches at 9 bases. This CDR3 spans 16 amino acids. Germline V gene data show CDR1 as SGHAT and CDR2 as FQNNGV. Trimming cost V 5 bases and J 3 bases; bases outside gene matches: 11. The CDR3 spells CASSQHLGTSNYEQYF. In nucleotides, the CDR3 is TGTGCCAGCAGCCAACACTTGGGGACTAGCAACTACGAGCAGTACTTC. Based on the CDR3 plus reference TRBV11-2 and TRBJ2-7, the full variable domain is EAGVAQSPRYKIIEKRQSVAFWCNPISGHATLYWYQQILGQGPKLLIQFQNNGVVDDSQLPKDRFSAERLKGVDSTLKIQPAKLEDSAVYLCASSQHLGTSNYEQYFGPGTRLTVT.

This clonotype was observed a few times. The chain combines TRBV11-2 with TRBJ2-5, with 13 positions matching TRBD2. Germline values: CDR1 SGHAT, CDR2 FQNNGV. The CDR3 has 16 amino acids. The junction had 10 bases not matched to a gene; V was cut back by 5 bases and J by 7 bases. The CDR3 reads CASSLSSGLAGVTQYF. As DNA, the CDR3 is TGTGCCAGCAGCCTGTCATCCGGACTAGCGGGAGTGACCCAGTACTTC.

Turning to this clonotype: This may arise from a read error, as a much more abundant clone is one base away. V is TRBV7-9 and J is TRBJ1-1; D might be TRBD1 (5 bases). The CDR3 consists of 15 residues. Germline CDR1 and CDR2: SEHNR and FQNEAQ (reference sequence). Trimming pared 5 bases from V and 1 base from J, leaving 14 bases between. The CDR3 loop reads CASSPRGTGNTEAFF. The CDR3 nucleotides are TGTGCCAGCAGCCCGCGCGGGACCGGGAACACTGAAGCTTTCTTT.

With respect to this clonotype: No conserved phenylalanine or tryptophan is present at the end of the CDR3, so a read error is the likely explanation. The chain carries TRBV12-3 or TRBV12-4 and TRBJ2-2, with D tentatively TRBD2 (5 bases). CDR3 length: 14 residues. Trimming took 6 bases from V and 7 from J, leaving 15 bases between them. Here the CDR3 DNA reads TGTGCCAGCAGGAACGACGGGGTTCACGGGGAGCTGTTTTCT. This codes for CASRNDGVHGELFS.

With regard to this clonotype: One base away lies a much larger clone, so this may be a sequencing read error. The chain uses TRBV30 and TRBJ2-3; the D gene is possibly TRBD2 (6 bases). CDR1 GTSNPN and CDR2 SVGIG come from the germline V gene (reference sequence). V was cut by 4 bases and J by 1 base, with 12 bases left in between. CDR3 length equals 14 residues. The CDR3 nucleotides are TGTGCCTGGAATGGGGCTAGCGGCACAGATACGCAGTATTTT. Amino acids: CAWNGASGTDTQYF.

The chain uses TRBV12-3 or TRBV12-4 and TRBJ2-3; TRBD2 aligns across 9 bases. This CDR3 comprises 15 residues. After removal of 4 bases from V and 3 bases from J, the junction contained 5 bases not matched to a gene. CDR3: CASSSGGLATDTQYF. The CDR3 DNA sequence: TGTGCCAGCAGTTCTGGGGGACTAGCAACAGATACGCAGTATTTT.

This clonotype was seen only a few times. This chain links TRBV5-6 with TRBJ2-5; tentative D call: TRBD1 (6 bases). V shed 4 bases and J shed 5 bases, with 12 bases lying between them. Germline values: CDR1 SGHDT, CDR2 YYEEEE. The CDR3 is 13 amino acids. CDR3 coding DNA: TGTGCCAGCAGCCGGGACACTCAGGAGACCCAGTACTTC. It translates to CASSRDTQETQYF.

To note about this clonotype: No conserved phenylalanine or tryptophan is present at the end of the CDR3, so a read error is the likely explanation. This sequence joins TRBV7-8 and TRBJ2-5; D gene ambiguous. This CDR3 spans 12 amino acids. The germline V gene encodes CDR1 SGHVS and CDR2 FQNEAQ. Trimming left V 1 base short and J 7 bases short, with 7 bases between. The CDR3 is CASSLVGWTQYI. The CDR3 region has the DNA TGTGCCAGCAGCTTAGTGGGATGGACCCAGTACATC.

As concerns this clonotype: One end of the junction does not line up with germline, which may come from a read error. The V gene is TRBV11-3, the J gene TRBJ2-7; D might be TRBD2 (7 bases). Germline loops: CDR1 SGHNT, CDR2 YENEEA. This CDR3 comprises 16 residues. The CDR3 DNA reads TGTACCAGCATCTTCGCCAGGGGCGGGAGCCCCTACGATCAGTACTTC. Translating gives CTSIFARGGSPYDQYF.

Details on this clonotype: An end of the junction does not agree with germline; a read error may underlie this. This chain links TRBV11-2 with TRBJ1-5, with D unclear. Germline V gives CDR1 SGHAT, CDR2 FQNNGV. The CDR3 has 13 amino acids. CDR3 loop: CASSLTNDQSQHF. Written as DNA, the CDR3 is TGTGCCAGCAGCTTAACGAACGATCAGTCCCAGCATTTT.

Notes on this clonotype: One end of the junction is discordant with germline, which a read error may explain. This rearrangement joins TRBV11-3 to TRBJ1-1; D gene uncertain. Per germline, CDR1 SGHNT and CDR2 YENEEA. This CDR3 is 12 amino acids long. The CDR3 DNA is TGTCCCAGCAGCCCCATGAACACTGAAACTTTCTTT. It encodes CPSSPMNTETFF.

Concerning this clonotype itself: A much larger clone differs from this one at a single base, so this may be a read error. V gene TRBV4-1 combines with J gene TRBJ1-5; D ambiguous. V was shortened by 5 bases and J by 0 bases, with 11 bases between the two germline ends. Germline loops: CDR1 MGHRA, CDR2 YSYEKL. The CDR3 has 15 residues. The CDR3 protein is CASSEYTFSNQPQHF. The DNA of the CDR3 is TGCGCCAGCAGCGAGTACACCTTTAGCAATCAGCCCCAGCATTTT.